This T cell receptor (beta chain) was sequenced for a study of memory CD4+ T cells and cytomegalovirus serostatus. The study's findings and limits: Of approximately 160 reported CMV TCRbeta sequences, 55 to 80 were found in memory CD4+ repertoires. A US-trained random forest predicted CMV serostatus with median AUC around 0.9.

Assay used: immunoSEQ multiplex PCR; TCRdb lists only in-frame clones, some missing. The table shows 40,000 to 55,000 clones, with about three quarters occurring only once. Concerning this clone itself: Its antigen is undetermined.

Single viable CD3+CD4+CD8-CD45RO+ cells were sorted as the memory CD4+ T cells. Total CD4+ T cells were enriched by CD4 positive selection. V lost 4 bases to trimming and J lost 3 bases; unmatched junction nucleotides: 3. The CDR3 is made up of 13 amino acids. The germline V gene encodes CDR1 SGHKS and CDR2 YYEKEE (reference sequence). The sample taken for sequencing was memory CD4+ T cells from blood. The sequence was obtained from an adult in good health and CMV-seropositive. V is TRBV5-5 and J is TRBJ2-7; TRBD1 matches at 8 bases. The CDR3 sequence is CASSLQGGYEQYF. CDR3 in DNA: TGTGCCAGCAGCCTACAGGGGGGCTACGAGCAGTACTTC.